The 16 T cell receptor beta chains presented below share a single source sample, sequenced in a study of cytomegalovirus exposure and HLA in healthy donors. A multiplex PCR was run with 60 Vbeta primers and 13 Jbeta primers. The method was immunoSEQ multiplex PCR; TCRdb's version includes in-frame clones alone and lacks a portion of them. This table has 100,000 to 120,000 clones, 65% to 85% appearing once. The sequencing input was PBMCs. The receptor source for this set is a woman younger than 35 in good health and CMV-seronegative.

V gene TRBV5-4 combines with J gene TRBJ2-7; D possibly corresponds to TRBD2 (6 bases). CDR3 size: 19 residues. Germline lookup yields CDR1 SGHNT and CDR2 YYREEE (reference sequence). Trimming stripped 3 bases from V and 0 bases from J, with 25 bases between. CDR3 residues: CASSSQEGWGGESSYEQYF. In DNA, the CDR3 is TGTGCCAGCAGCTCACAAGAGGGTTGGGGCGGGGAGAGCTCCTACGAGCAGTACTTC.

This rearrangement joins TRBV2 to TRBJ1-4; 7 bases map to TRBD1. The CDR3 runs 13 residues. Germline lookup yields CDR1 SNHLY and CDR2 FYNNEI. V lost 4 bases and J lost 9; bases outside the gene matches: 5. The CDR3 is CASSGTGGKKLFF. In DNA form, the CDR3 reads TGTGCCAGCAGTGGGACAGGTGGCAAAAAACTGTTTTTT.

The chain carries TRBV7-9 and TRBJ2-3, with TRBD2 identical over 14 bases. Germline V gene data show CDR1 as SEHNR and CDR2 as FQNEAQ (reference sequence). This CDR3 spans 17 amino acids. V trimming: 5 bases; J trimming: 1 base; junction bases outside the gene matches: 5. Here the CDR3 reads CASSPTSGGVGTDTQYF. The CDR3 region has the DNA TGTGCCAGCAGCCCGACTAGCGGGGGGGTAGGCACAGATACGCAGTATTTT. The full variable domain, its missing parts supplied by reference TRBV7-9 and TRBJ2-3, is DTGVSQNPRHKITKRGQNVTFRCDPISEHNRLYWYRQTLGQGPEFLTYFQNEAQLEKSRLLSDRFSAERPKGSFSTLEIQRTEQGDSAMYLCASSPTSGGVGTDTQYFGPGTRLTVL.

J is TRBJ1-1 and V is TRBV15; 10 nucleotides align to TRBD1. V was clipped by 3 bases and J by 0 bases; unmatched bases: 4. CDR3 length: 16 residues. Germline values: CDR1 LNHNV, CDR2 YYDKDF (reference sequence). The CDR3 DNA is TGTGCCACCAGCAGCCCCGGGACAGGGGTGAACACTGAAGCTTTCTTT. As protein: CATSSPGTGVNTEAFF.

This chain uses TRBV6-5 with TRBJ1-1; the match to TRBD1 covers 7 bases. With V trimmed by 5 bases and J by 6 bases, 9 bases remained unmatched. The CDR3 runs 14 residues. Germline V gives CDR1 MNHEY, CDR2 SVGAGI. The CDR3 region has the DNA TGTGCCAGCAGTACTTACAGGGGATTCGCTGAAGCTTTCTTT. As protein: CASSTYRGFAEAFF.

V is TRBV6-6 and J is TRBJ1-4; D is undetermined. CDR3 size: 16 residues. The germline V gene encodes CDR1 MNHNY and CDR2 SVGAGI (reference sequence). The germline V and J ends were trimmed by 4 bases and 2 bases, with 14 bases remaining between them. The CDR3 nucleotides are TGTGCCAGCAGTTCACGCAACGGACTGACTAATGAAAAACTGTTTTTT. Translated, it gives CASSSRNGLTNEKLFF.

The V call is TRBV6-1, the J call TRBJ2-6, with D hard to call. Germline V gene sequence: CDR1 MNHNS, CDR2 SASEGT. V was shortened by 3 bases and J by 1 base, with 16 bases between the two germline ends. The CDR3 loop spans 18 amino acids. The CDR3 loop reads CASSEKSYYTSGANVLTF. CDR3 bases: TGTGCCAGCAGTGAGAAGTCCTATTATACTTCTGGGGCCAACGTCCTGACTTTC.

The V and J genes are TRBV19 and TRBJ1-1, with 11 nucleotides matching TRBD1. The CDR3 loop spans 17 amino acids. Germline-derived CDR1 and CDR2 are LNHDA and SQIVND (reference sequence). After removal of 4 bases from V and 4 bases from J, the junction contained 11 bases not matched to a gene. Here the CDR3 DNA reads TGTGCCAGTAGTACCCTCAGGACAGGGGGCGAGGGCACTGAAGCTTTCTTT. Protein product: CASSTLRTGGEGTEAFF.

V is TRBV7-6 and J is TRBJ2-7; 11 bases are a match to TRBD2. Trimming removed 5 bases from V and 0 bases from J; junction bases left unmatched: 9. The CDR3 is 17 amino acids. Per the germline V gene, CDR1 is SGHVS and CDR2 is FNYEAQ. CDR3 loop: CASSLQIAGGLSYEQYF. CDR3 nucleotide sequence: TGTGCCAGCAGCCTTCAAATAGCGGGAGGGCTCTCCTACGAGCAGTACTTC.

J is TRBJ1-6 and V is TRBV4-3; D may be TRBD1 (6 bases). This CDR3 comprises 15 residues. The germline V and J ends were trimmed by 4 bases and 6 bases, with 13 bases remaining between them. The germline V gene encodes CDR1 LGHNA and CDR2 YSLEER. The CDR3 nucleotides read TGCGCCAGCAGCCCACAGGGATATCGTAATTCACCCCTCCACTTT. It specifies CASSPQGYRNSPLHF.

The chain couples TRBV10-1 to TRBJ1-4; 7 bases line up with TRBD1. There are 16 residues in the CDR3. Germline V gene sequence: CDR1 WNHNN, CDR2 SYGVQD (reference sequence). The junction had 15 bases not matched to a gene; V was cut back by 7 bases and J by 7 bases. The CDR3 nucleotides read TGCGCCAGCATAAGAATCAGGGGACAGCATTTTGAAAAACTGTTTTTT. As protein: CASIRIRGQHFEKLFF.

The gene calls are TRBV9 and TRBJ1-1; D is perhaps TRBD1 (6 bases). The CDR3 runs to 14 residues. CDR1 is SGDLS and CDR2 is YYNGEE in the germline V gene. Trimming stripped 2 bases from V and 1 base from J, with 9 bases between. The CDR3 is CASSVDRRNTEAFF. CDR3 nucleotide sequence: TGTGCCAGCAGCGTTGACAGGAGGAACACTGAAGCTTTCTTT.

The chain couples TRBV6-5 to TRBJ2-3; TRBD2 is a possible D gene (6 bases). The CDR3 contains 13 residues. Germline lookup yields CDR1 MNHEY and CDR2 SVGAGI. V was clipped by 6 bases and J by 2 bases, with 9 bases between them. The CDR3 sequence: CASRRDFTDTQYF. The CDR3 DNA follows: TGTGCCAGCAGGAGGGACTTCACAGATACGCAGTATTTT.

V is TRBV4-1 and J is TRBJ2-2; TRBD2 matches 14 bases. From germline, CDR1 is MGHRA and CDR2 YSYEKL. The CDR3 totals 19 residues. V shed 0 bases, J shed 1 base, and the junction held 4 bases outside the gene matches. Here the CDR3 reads CASSQDPGTSGGNTGELFF. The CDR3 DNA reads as TGCGCCAGCAGCCAAGACCCCGGGACTAGCGGGGGGAACACCGGGGAGCTGTTTTTT.

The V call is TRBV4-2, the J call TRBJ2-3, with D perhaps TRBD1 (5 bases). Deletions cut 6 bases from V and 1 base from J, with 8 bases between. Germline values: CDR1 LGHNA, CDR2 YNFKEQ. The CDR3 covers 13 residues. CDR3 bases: TGTGCCAGCAGTGGGGCGGGCACAGATACGCAGTATTTT. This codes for CASSGAGTDTQYF.

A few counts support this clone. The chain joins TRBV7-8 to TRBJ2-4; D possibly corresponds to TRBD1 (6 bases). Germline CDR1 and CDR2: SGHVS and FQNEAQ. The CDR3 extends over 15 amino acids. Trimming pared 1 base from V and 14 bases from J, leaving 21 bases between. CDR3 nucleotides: TGTGCCAGCAGCTTAGAGGGACACCCAGCATCTACCGAGTACTTC. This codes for CASSLEGHPASTEYF. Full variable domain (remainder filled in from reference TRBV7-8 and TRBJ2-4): GAGVSQSPRYKVAKRGQDVALRCDPISGHVSLFWYQQALGQGPEFLTYFQNEAQLDKSGLPSDRFFAERPEGSVSTLKIQRTQQEDSAVYLCASSLEGHPASTEYFGAGTRLSVL.